The 7 T cell receptor beta chains given below trace back to one sample, sequenced in a study of identical twins. TCRdb recomputed calls from the 5' RACE reads with MiXCR, one row per CDR3 protein. The data show some 1,600,000 distinct CDR3 sequences, about 32% seen once. The sequenced sample consisted of cord blood. The receptors stem from a newborn girl in good health.

In DNA form, the CDR3 reads TGTGCCAGCAGTTCTGGACTAGCGAACACAGATACGCAGTATTTT. Its protein product is CASSSGLANTDTQYF. The chain recombines TRBV7-2 with TRBJ2-3, with TRBD2 matching 9 bases. J lost 2 bases, V lost 6 bases, and 6 bases had no gene match. The CDR3 has 15 amino acids. Germline V gives CDR1 SGHTA, CDR2 FQGNSA.

The V call is TRBV28, the J call TRBJ1-5; D is perhaps TRBD1 (5 bases). This CDR3 spans 15 amino acids. Looked up from germline, CDR1 is MDHEN and CDR2 is SYDVKM. V shed 6 bases and J shed 3 bases, with 15 bases lying between them. The CDR3 DNA is TGTGCCAGCAGCCACGCCCGGGGCCTCAATCAGCCCCAGCATTTT. Encoded protein: CASSHARGLNQPQHF. The full variable domain, in which reference TRBV28 and TRBJ1-5 provide the parts outside the CDR3, is DVKVTQSSRYLVKRTGEKVFLECVQDMDHENMFWYRQDPGLGLRLIYFSYDVKMKEKGDIPEGYSVSREKKERFSLILESASTNQTSMYLCASSHARGLNQPQHFGDGTRLSIL.

This clonotype has a single count. The chain is built from TRBV2 and TRBJ1-1, with D maybe TRBD1 (6 bases). There are 14 residues in the CDR3. Germline V CDR1 and CDR2: SNHLY, FYNNEI. Trimming removed 4 bases from V and 4 bases from J, with 13 bases in between. CDR3: CASSVGGPRTEAFF. CDR3 DNA sequence: TGTGCCAGCAGTGTGGGGGGCCCCCGCACTGAAGCTTTCTTT.

The V and J genes are TRBV12-3 or TRBV12-4 and TRBJ2-5; 8 positions agree with TRBD1. Losses at the gene ends were 3 bases for V and 5 bases for J; bases not matched to a gene: 11. CDR3 size: 16 residues. The CDR3 DNA reads TGTGCCAGCAGTTTTGGAGACAGGGGTGTATTGGAGACCCAGTACTTC. Translated, it gives CASSFGDRGVLETQYF.

This clonotype has only a few counts. The gene calls are TRBV28 and TRBJ1-2, with a weak D call TRBD1 (5 bases). V shed 6 bases and J shed 3 bases, with 17 bases lying between them. CDR1 is MDHEN, CDR2 SYDVKM, per germline. This CDR3 region has 15 residues. CDR3 DNA: TGTGCCAGCAGGCCTTGGAGTGAAGGGGACTATGGCTACACCTTC. This gives the protein CASRPWSEGDYGYTF.

The gene calls are TRBV4-2 and TRBJ2-1, with 7 nucleotides matching TRBD2. CDR3 length: 17 residues. V trimming: 0 bases; J trimming: 6 bases; junction bases outside the gene matches: 11. CDR1 and CDR2 (germline): LGHNA, YNFKEQ. The CDR3 here is CASSQEENGRIANEQFF. CDR3 in DNA: TGTGCCAGCAGCCAAGAGGAGAACGGGAGGATCGCCAATGAGCAGTTCTTC.

The chain has TRBV5-4 and TRBJ2-3; 10 bases are shared with TRBD2. The V gene end was trimmed by 6 bases and the J gene end by 6 bases; junction bases not matched to a gene: 13. The CDR3 spans 16 residues. Germline V gene sequence: CDR1 SGHNT, CDR2 YYREEE (reference sequence). CDR3 in amino acids: CASTPSLAGVSDTQYF. The DNA of the CDR3 is TGTGCCAGCACCCCGTCTCTAGCGGGAGTTTCTGATACGCAGTATTTT.